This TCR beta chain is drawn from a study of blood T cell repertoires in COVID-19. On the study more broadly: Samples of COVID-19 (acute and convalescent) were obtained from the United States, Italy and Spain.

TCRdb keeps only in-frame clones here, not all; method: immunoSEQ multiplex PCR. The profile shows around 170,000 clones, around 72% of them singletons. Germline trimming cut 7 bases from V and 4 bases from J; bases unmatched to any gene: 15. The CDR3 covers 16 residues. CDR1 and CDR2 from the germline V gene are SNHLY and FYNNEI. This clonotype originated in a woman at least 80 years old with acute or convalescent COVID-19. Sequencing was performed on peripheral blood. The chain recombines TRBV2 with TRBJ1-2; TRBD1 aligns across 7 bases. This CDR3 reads CASTNEQGGTAYGYTF. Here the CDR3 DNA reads TGTGCCAGCACTAACGAACAAGGTGGGACAGCCTATGGCTACACCTTC.